This T cell receptor (beta chain) was obtained from a study of blood T cells in healthy people across ages. Study context: For every two T cells, template switching captured about one barcoded beta molecule.

Germline CDR1 is MNHEY and CDR2 is SVGEGT. V dropped 8 bases and J dropped 16 bases, with 23 bases sitting between them. CDR3 size: 13 residues. A J-beta primer mix and a sample-barcoded 5' primer were used in a second PCR of about 6 to 12 cycles. Every single cDNA molecule received a tag from a template-switch adaptor with 12 random nucleotides. One entry per CDR3 protein, called by TCRdb with MiXCR from the 5' RACE reads. The table shows 1.8 million or so distinct CDR3 sequences, with about 39% occurring only once. Sequencing input: blood. The receptor comes from a human donor in good health. This chain links TRBV6-2 or TRBV6-3 with TRBJ1-4; D perhaps matches TRBD1 (5 bases). In nucleotides, the CDR3 is TGTGCCAGCCAGGCGGGACCCAACTGGAAATGGTTTTTT. Amino acid sequence: CASQAGPNWKWFF.